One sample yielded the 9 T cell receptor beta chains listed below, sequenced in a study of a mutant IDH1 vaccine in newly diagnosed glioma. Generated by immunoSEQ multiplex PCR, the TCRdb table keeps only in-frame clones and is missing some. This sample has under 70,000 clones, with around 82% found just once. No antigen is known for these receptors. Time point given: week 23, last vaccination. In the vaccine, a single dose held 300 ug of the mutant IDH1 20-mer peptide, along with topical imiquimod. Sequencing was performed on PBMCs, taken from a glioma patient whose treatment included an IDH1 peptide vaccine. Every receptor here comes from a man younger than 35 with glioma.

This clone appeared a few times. As DNA, the CDR3 is TGTGCCAGTAGGGCCAGGAGCCCCTACAATGAGCAGTTCTTC. Translating gives CASRARSPYNEQFF. V and J are TRBV19 and TRBJ2-1, with D unresolved. Trimming cost V 6 bases and J 2 bases, with 11 bases left between them. The CDR3 loop spans 14 amino acids. Germline V gene data show CDR1 as LNHDA and CDR2 as SQIVND (reference sequence).

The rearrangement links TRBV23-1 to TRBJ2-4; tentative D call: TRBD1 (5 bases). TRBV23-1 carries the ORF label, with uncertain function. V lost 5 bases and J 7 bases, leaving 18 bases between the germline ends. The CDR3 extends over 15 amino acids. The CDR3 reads CASSNSKGRTNIQYF. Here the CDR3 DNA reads TGCGCCAGCAGTAACTCGAAGGGGCGGACGAACATTCAGTACTTC.

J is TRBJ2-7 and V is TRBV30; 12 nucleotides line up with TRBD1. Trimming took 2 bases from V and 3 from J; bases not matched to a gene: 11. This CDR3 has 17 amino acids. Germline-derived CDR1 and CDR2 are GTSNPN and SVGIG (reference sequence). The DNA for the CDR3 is TGTGCCTGGAGTTCGGATAGGGACAGGGGGCTCTTCTACGAGCAGTACTTC. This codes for CAWSSDRDRGLFYEQYF.

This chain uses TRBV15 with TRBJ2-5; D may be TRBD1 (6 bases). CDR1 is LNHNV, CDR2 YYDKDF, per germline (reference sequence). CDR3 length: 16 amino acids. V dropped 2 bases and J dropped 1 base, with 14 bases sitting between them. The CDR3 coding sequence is TGTGCCACCAGCAGACTAGTGGCAGGGGCCCAAGAGACCCAGTACTTC. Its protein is CATSRLVAGAQETQYF.

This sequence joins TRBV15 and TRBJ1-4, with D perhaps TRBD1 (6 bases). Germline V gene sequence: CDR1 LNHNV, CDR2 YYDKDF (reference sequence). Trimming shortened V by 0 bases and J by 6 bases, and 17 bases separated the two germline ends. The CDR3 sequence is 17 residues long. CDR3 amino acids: CATSREVPNRADEKLFF. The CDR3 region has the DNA TGTGCCACCAGCAGAGAAGTCCCAAACAGGGCTGATGAAAAACTGTTTTTT.

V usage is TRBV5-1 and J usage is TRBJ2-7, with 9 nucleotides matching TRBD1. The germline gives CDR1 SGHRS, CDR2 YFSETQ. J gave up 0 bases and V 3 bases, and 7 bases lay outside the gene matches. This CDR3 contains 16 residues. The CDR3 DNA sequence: TGCGCCAGCAGCTCAAGAGGGGACAGGGTCTCCTACGAGCAGTACTTC. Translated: CASSSRGDRVSYEQYF.

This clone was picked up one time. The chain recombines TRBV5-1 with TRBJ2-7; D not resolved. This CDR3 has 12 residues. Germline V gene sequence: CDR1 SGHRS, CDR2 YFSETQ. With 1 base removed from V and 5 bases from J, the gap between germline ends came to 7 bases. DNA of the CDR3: TGCGCCAGCAGCTTGATGGGAAACGAGCAGTACTTC. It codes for CASSLMGNEQYF. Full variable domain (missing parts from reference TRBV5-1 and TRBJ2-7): KAGVTQTPRYLIKTRGQQVTLSCSPISGHRSVSWYQQTPGQGLQFLFEYFSETQRNKGNFPGRFSGRQFSNSRSEMNVSTLELGDSALYLCASSLMGNEQYFGPGTRLTVT.

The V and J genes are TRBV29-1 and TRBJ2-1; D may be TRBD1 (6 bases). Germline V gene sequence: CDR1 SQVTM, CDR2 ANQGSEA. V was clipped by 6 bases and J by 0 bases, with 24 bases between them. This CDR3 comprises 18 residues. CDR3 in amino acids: CSVVSGTKISYSYNEQFF. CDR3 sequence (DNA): TGCAGCGTGGTGTCCGGGACAAAAATATCATACTCCTACAATGAGCAGTTCTTC.

This chain's CDR3 is CASSRETGGKNTEAFF. CDR3 nucleotide sequence: TGCGCCAGCAGCCGGGAAACAGGGGGCAAGAACACTGAAGCTTTCTTT. The rearrangement uses TRBV5-1 and TRBJ1-1, with 9 bases identical to TRBD1. V gave up 4 bases and J gave up 1 base; unmatched junction bases: 8. The CDR3 sequence is 16 residues long. Germline V CDR1 and CDR2: SGHRS, YFSETQ.